What follows are 18 T cell receptor beta chains derived from one specimen sequenced in a study of blood T cell repertoires in COVID-19. Method: immunoSEQ multiplex PCR; TCRdb's copy keeps in-frame clones and lacks some. The sample lists about 360,000 clones; about 87% were seen once. The sample taken for sequencing was PBMCs or T cells enriched from blood (not recorded which). These receptor sequences come from a young man who had recovered from COVID-19.

Only a few counts were recorded for this clone. The J gene is TRBJ1-5, the V gene TRBV18; tentative D call: TRBD1 (6 bases). With 4 bases removed from V and 0 bases from J, the gap between germline ends came to 13 bases. The CDR3 is 16 residues long. Germline CDR1 KGHSH, CDR2 LQKENI. This chain's CDR3 is CASSREGVDSNQPQHF. The CDR3 bases are TGTGCCAGCTCACGAGAGGGGGTGGATAGCAATCAGCCCCAGCATTTT.

The chain uses TRBV6-5 and TRBJ1-2; 9 bases align to TRBD1. Germline values: CDR1 MNHEY, CDR2 SVGAGI. CDR3 size: 14 residues. J was trimmed by 6 bases and V by 6 bases; bases with no gene match: 8. The DNA for the CDR3 is TGTGCCAGCAGAACAGGGGGCATGCAAGATGGCTACACCTTC. It encodes CASRTGGMQDGYTF.

This clone was counted a single time. The J gene is TRBJ1-1, the V gene TRBV6-5; D is ambiguous. This CDR3 has 15 amino acids. Germline CDR1 and CDR2: MNHEY and SVGAGI. V lost 6 bases and J lost 6, with 20 bases in between. CDR3 bases: TGTGCCAGCAGCACGTGGGCCGACCCCCTGGCTGAAGCTTTCTTT. It specifies CASSTWADPLAEAFF.

This chain joins TRBV6-5 and TRBJ1-3; D may be TRBD1 (5 bases). V gave up 11 bases and J gave up 2 bases, with 13 bases separating them. Germline V lookup: CDR1 MNHEY, CDR2 SVGAGI. The CDR3 spans 13 residues. CDR3 in amino acids: CASPQGPGNTIYF. Written as DNA, the CDR3 is TGTGCCTCCCCGCAGGGTCCTGGAAACACCATATATTTT.

For this clone: Other DNA sequences in this sample translate to the same CDR3. The rearrangement links TRBV7-2 to TRBJ2-5; D is uncertain. The CDR3 covers 13 residues. Germline assignment: CDR1 SGHTA and CDR2 FQGNSA. The V gene lost 1 base and the J gene lost 4 bases, with 7 bases spanning the gap. This CDR3 is CASSLGERETQYF. In nucleotides, the CDR3 is TGTGCCAGCAGCTTAGGAGAACGAGAGACCCAGTACTTC.

V gene TRBV27 combines with J gene TRBJ1-2; 7 bases line up with TRBD1. This CDR3 is built from 14 residues. V dropped 1 base and J dropped 6; count of bases not matched to a gene: 5. The germline V gene has CDR1 MNHEY and CDR2 SMNVEV (reference sequence). CDR3 loop: CASSLWAGGNGYTF. Here the CDR3 DNA reads TGTGCCAGCAGTTTATGGGCAGGGGGAAATGGCTACACCTTC.

V usage is TRBV10-3 and J usage is TRBJ1-6; TRBD1 is a possible D gene (5 bases). The V and J ends lost 10 bases and 7 bases respectively, with 14 bases between them. The CDR3 contains 13 residues. CDR1 and CDR2 from the germline V gene are ENHRY and SYGVKD. The CDR3 reads CATQGDWNSPLHF. In nucleotides, the CDR3 is TGTGCCACCCAGGGCGATTGGAATTCACCCCTCCACTTT.

The chain links TRBV12-3 or TRBV12-4 to TRBJ1-5; D remains unclear. V gave up 3 bases and J gave up 7 bases, with 7 bases separating them. This CDR3 spans 12 amino acids. In DNA, the CDR3 is TGTGCCAGCAGTTTGCCCCGGCAGCCCCAGCATTTT. Translating it yields CASSLPRQPQHF.

The V gene is TRBV30, the J gene TRBJ1-2; D ambiguous. Trimming took 8 bases from V and 0 from J, leaving 10 bases between them. CDR1 GTSNPN and CDR2 SVGIG come from the germline V gene (reference sequence). The CDR3 loop spans 12 amino acids. The CDR3 protein is CAGAQANYGYTF. The CDR3 DNA sequence: TGTGCCGGTGCGCAGGCTAACTATGGCTACACCTTC.

The rearrangement joins TRBV19 to TRBJ2-7; tentatively, D is TRBD1 (6 bases). The germline V gene has CDR1 LNHDA and CDR2 SQIVND (reference sequence). Trimming left V 5 bases short and J 2 bases short, with 19 bases between. The CDR3 is 16 amino acids. The CDR3 spells CASSSGHKSFPYEQYF. The DNA for the CDR3 is TGTGCCAGTAGTTCGGGACACAAGAGTTTTCCCTACGAGCAGTACTTC.

This clone was seen more than once but under ten times. The chain recombines TRBV3-1 (or the pseudogene TRBV3-2) with TRBJ1-6, with 9 bases matching TRBD1. CDR1 and CDR2 (germline): LGHDT, YNNKEL (reference sequence). CDR3 length equals 16 residues. V was pared by 4 bases and J by 7 bases, with 8 bases of the junction left unmatched. The CDR3 DNA reads TGTGCCAGCAGCCTTAGGGGACAGGGCGTAAATTCACCCCTCCACTTT. Translated, it gives CASSLRGQGVNSPLHF.

This chain links TRBV4-3 with TRBJ2-1, with 7 bases aligning to TRBD2. There are 12 residues in the CDR3. The germline V gene has CDR1 LGHNA and CDR2 YSLEER. With 4 bases clipped from V and 8 bases from J, the junction kept 2 bases outside the gene matches. The CDR3 bases are TGCGCCAGCAGCCGGACTAGTCATGAGCAGTTCTTC. This sequence encodes CASSRTSHEQFF.

This clone showed up just a few times. V gene TRBV12-1 combines with J gene TRBJ1-2; the table calls TRBD1, which could not be checked here. TRBV12-1 constitutes a pseudogene. The CDR3 is made up of 14 amino acids. CDR3 residues: CASPNTPQGKGYTF. DNA of the CDR3: TGTGCCAGCCCCAACACTCCGCAGGGGAAGGGCTACACCTTC.

This sequence joins TRBV5-1 and TRBJ1-2; D unclear. This CDR3 spans 16 amino acids. CDR1 SGHRS and CDR2 YFSETQ come from the germline V gene. V was trimmed by 3 bases and J by 2 bases, leaving 17 bases between them. CDR3 nucleotide sequence: TGCGCCAGCAGCTCGCCCGGCACAGCCAGCAACTATGGCTACACCTTC. Its translation: CASSSPGTASNYGYTF. The whole variable domain, filled in from reference TRBV5-1 and TRBJ1-2, reads KAGVTQTPRYLIKTRGQQVTLSCSPISGHRSVSWYQQTPGQGLQFLFEYFSETQRNKGNFPGRFSGRQFSNSRSEMNVSTLELGDSALYLCASSSPGTASNYGYTFGSGTRLTVV.

This rearrangement joins TRBV7-9 to TRBJ2-7; D gene ambiguous. CDR1 and CDR2 from the germline V gene are SEHNR and FQNEAQ (reference sequence). This CDR3 is 12 amino acids long. Trimming removed 5 bases at V and 7 bases at J, with 12 bases between. The CDR3 protein is CASSPHAAEQYF. The CDR3 DNA sequence: TGTGCCAGCAGCCCGCATGCCGCGGAGCAGTACTTC.

The chain is built from TRBV5-1 and TRBJ1-5; tentative D call: TRBD1 (6 bases). CDR1 SGHRS and CDR2 YFSETQ come from the germline V gene. Trimming stripped 0 bases from V and 1 base from J, with 11 bases between. CDR3 length: 16 amino acids. The DNA for the CDR3 is TGCGCCAGCAGCTTGGGGTCGGGGGGCAGCAATCAGCCCCAGCATTTT. This gives the protein CASSLGSGGSNQPQHF.

This clone was recorded a few times. The chain joins TRBV10-2 to TRBJ2-7; D perhaps matches TRBD1 (7 bases). Germline V gene sequence: CDR1 WSHSY, CDR2 SAAADI. There are 14 residues in the CDR3. Trimming pared 10 bases from V and 0 bases from J, leaving 16 bases between. The CDR3 bases are TGCGCCACGGGGGACAGCACTAGCTCCTACGAGCAGTACTTC. The encoded protein is CATGDSTSSYEQYF.

This rearrangement joins TRBV7-2 to TRBJ2-3; D perhaps matches TRBD2 (6 bases). Trimming removed 3 bases at V and 2 bases at J, with 15 bases between. Germline CDR1 SGHTA, CDR2 FQGNSA. The CDR3 is made up of 16 amino acids. The CDR3 is CASSLTSGEATDTQYF. In DNA form, the CDR3 reads TGTGCCAGCAGCTTGACTTCCGGGGAGGCCACAGATACGCAGTATTTT.